Each of the 29 T cell receptor beta chains below was sequenced from the same sample in a study of T cells in Graves' hyperthyroidism and ophthalmopathy. Regions amplified from RNA transcripts were the TCR beta CDR3 regions. First-round RT-PCR targeting the TCR CDR3 was performed with the HTBI primer set. In TCRdb, the multiplex PCR reads were re-called with MiXCR into one record per CDR3 protein. The data show 660,000 or so distinct CDR3 sequences, less than 25% seen once. The sample taken for sequencing was blood. The receptors derive from a man aged 30-40 years with Graves' ophthalmopathy.

The sample holds many counts of this clonotype. The V gene is TRBV28, the J gene TRBJ2-5; TRBD1 or TRBD2 may be the D gene (5 bases each). The CDR3 totals 14 residues. Germline V gene data show CDR1 as MDHEN and CDR2 as SYDVKM. V lost 5 bases, J lost 8 bases, and 18 bases lay in between. This CDR3 reads CASSPPGPFRTQYF. CDR3 coding DNA: TGTGCCAGCAGTCCTCCGGGACCTTTTCGAACCCAGTACTTC.

This chain uses TRBV4-1 with TRBJ2-3, with D perhaps matching TRBD2 (5 bases). The CDR3 has 14 amino acids. V was trimmed by 0 bases and J by 6 bases, leaving 10 bases between them. Germline V gives CDR1 MGHRA, CDR2 YSYEKL. As DNA, the CDR3 is TGCGCCAGCAGCCAAGATTTCGGGGTGGATACGCAGTATTTT. This translates into CASSQDFGVDTQYF.

This clonotype was found a few times. The chain links TRBV28 to TRBJ1-1; D not resolved. Germline V gene data show CDR1 as MDHEN and CDR2 as SYDVKM. The CDR3 totals 15 residues. Trimming removed 9 bases from V and 5 bases from J, with 22 bases in between. The CDR3 sequence: CASTPRGGSWTEAFF. CDR3 sequence (DNA): TGTGCCAGTACTCCCCGGGGTGGCAGTTGGACTGAAGCTTTCTTT.

The chain couples TRBV30 to TRBJ2-2; D may be TRBD1 or TRBD2 (5 bases each). Germline V lookup: CDR1 GTSNPN, CDR2 SVGIG (reference sequence). Trimming removed 0 bases from V and 5 bases from J, with 10 bases in between. The CDR3 is made up of 14 amino acids. This chain's CDR3 is CAWSVVGTTGELFF. As DNA, the CDR3 is TGTGCCTGGAGTGTTGTAGGGACGACCGGGGAGCTGTTTTTT.

Only a few counts were recorded for this clonotype. The rearrangement uses TRBV6-2 or TRBV6-3 and TRBJ2-7, with 10 positions matching TRBD1. Germline V gives CDR1 MNHEY, CDR2 SVGEGT. V was pared by 9 bases and J by 1 base, with 9 bases of the junction left unmatched. The CDR3 length is 15 residues. This CDR3 is CASRNRDRGSYEQYF. In DNA form, the CDR3 reads TGTGCCAGTCGAAACCGGGACAGGGGATCCTACGAGCAGTACTTC.

V and J are TRBV4-1 and TRBJ2-7; D unresolved. CDR3 size: 14 residues. Germline V gene sequence: CDR1 MGHRA, CDR2 YSYEKL. With 2 bases removed from V and 2 bases from J, the gap between germline ends came to 10 bases. CDR3 loop: CASSQFASTYEQYF. In DNA form, the CDR3 reads TGCGCCAGCAGCCAATTTGCGTCAACCTACGAGCAGTACTTC.

As for this clonotype: A much more abundant neighbour one base away suggests this may be a read error. The J gene is TRBJ1-2, the V gene TRBV10-1; TRBD1 might be the D (5 bases). Trimming stripped 3 bases from V and 4 bases from J, with 12 bases between. The CDR3 is 14 amino acids. CDR1 is WNHNN and CDR2 is SYGVQD in the germline V gene (reference sequence). The CDR3 DNA follows: TGCGCCAGCAGTGATAACAGGTCATTCTATGGCTACACCTTC. This gives the protein CASSDNRSFYGYTF.

This clonotype was observed many times. V usage is TRBV10-3 and J usage is TRBJ2-7; 9 bases are shared with TRBD1. V shed 2 bases and J 2 bases; nucleotides not matched to a gene: 1. Looked up from germline, CDR1 is ENHRY and CDR2 is SYGVKD. CDR3 length: 14 residues. CDR3 sequence reads: CAISEDRGTYEQYF. CDR3 in DNA: TGTGCCATCAGTGAGGACAGGGGGACCTACGAGCAGTACTTC.

The rearrangement joins TRBV4-2 to TRBJ1-1, with D uncertain. Trimming removed 1 base from V and 2 bases from J, with 5 bases in between. This CDR3 has 13 residues. Germline loops: CDR1 LGHNA, CDR2 YNFKEQ. CDR3 coding DNA: TGTGCCAGCAGCCAAGCCCCTAACACTGAAGCTTTCTTT. Amino acid sequence: CASSQAPNTEAFF.

This rearrangement joins TRBV24-1 to TRBJ2-1, with TRBD2 identical over 11 bases. Germline V gene lookup returns CDR1 KGHDR and CDR2 SFDVKD. The J segment lost 10 bases and the V segment lost 1 base, leaving 11 bases of the junction unmatched. The CDR3 runs 17 residues. The CDR3 DNA reads TGTGCCACCAGTGATTTCTCTACTAGCGGGAGATTCGGCGAGCAGTTCTTC. This encodes CATSDFSTSGRFGEQFF.

Only a few counts were recorded for this clonotype. The chain uses TRBV9 and TRBJ1-3; D perhaps matches TRBD1 (5 bases). The V and J ends lost 1 base and 4 bases respectively, with 15 bases between them. The CDR3 covers 16 residues. The V gene's germline CDR1 is SGDLS and CDR2 YYNGEE. The CDR3 coding sequence is TGTGCCAGCAGCGTACGTATTAAGGGGTTAGGAAACACCATATATTTT. It yields the protein CASSVRIKGLGNTIYF.

This clonotype was detected a few times. The J gene is TRBJ2-3, the V gene TRBV9; the match to TRBD1 covers 7 bases. Per germline, CDR1 SGDLS and CDR2 YYNGEE. V lost 3 bases, J lost 2 bases, and 6 bases stayed unmatched. The CDR3 spans 15 residues. The CDR3 DNA sequence: TGTGCCAGCAGCGGAGGGGGCGTAGACACAGATACGCAGTATTTT. It translates to CASSGGGVDTDTQYF.

The V and J genes are TRBV6-2 or TRBV6-3 and TRBJ2-7; no reliable D call. Per the germline V gene, CDR1 is MNHEY and CDR2 is SVGEGT. The CDR3 consists of 13 residues. Between the trimmed V and J ends, which lost 5 bases and 6 bases, there was a span of 14 bases. The CDR3 DNA sequence: TGTGCCAGCAGTGAGACCTCTAGGCGCGAGCAGTACTTC. As protein: CASSETSRREQYF.

At least ten counts were recorded for this clonotype. The chain combines TRBV2 with TRBJ2-1, with TRBD2 matching over 15 bases. Germline V CDR1 and CDR2: SNHLY, FYNNEI. Trimming removed 6 bases from V and 6 bases from J; junction bases left unmatched: 3. The CDR3 is made up of 15 amino acids. The CDR3: CASRAGLAGGNEQFF. The CDR3 region has the DNA TGTGCCAGCAGGGCGGGACTAGCGGGAGGCAATGAGCAGTTCTTC.

The gene calls are TRBV20-1 and TRBJ2-5; 8 bases are a match to TRBD2. V lost 8 bases to trimming and J lost 2 bases; unmatched junction nucleotides: 7. The length of the CDR3 is 13 residues. Per germline, CDR1 DFQATT and CDR2 SNEGSKA (reference sequence). CDR3 coding DNA: TGCAGTCCCCCAACTAGCGGTCAAGAGACCCAGTACTTC. This encodes CSPPTSGQETQYF.

This clonotype was seen at least ten times. V usage is TRBV11-2 and J usage is TRBJ2-7; tentatively, D is TRBD1 (5 bases). The CDR3 contains 15 residues. Looked up from germline, CDR1 is SGHAT and CDR2 is FQNNGV. V was pared by 0 bases and J by 2 bases, with 11 bases between. The CDR3: CASSLEARATYEQYF. The CDR3 DNA follows: TGTGCCAGCAGCTTAGAGGCCAGGGCAACCTACGAGCAGTACTTC.

The chain uses TRBV12-3 or TRBV12-4 and TRBJ2-7; TRBD2 matches 11 bases. CDR3 size: 15 residues. The J segment lost 6 bases and the V segment lost 5 bases, leaving 9 bases of the junction unmatched. Here the CDR3 reads CASSRVAGGRPEQYF. The CDR3 bases are TGTGCCAGCAGTCGTGTAGCGGGAGGGCGACCCGAGCAGTACTTC.

The V gene is TRBV29-1, the J gene TRBJ2-7; 9 bases line up with TRBD2. CDR3 length equals 14 residues. V lost 5 bases and J lost 3; bases outside the gene matches: 8. CDR1 is SQVTM and CDR2 is ANQGSEA in the germline V gene. DNA of the CDR3: TGCAGCGTTCTTCCGGGACTAGCAGGCTACGAGCAGTACTTC. It encodes CSVLPGLAGYEQYF.

This clonotype showed up many times. The chain uses TRBV7-2 and TRBJ2-1; D may correspond to TRBD1 or TRBD2 (5 bases each). V lost 3 bases to trimming and J lost 6 bases, with 12 bases between them. Germline V gene data show CDR1 as SGHTA and CDR2 as FQGNSA. The CDR3 consists of 14 residues. CDR3 sequence: CASSLMGVANEQFF. CDR3 DNA: TGTGCCAGCAGCTTGATGGGGGTTGCCAATGAGCAGTTCTTC.

This clonotype was counted ten times or more. V is TRBV7-8 and J is TRBJ2-3, with D hard to call. CDR1 is SGHVS, CDR2 FQNEAQ, per germline. The V and J ends lost 1 base and 2 bases respectively, with 13 bases between them. The CDR3 has 16 amino acids. This chain's CDR3 is CASSLDRWSLTDTQYF. The CDR3 bases are TGTGCCAGCAGCTTAGATCGGTGGTCGCTCACAGATACGCAGTATTTT.

This clonotype was seen a handful of times. The chain uses TRBV29-1 and TRBJ2-3, with 11 nucleotides matching TRBD2. This CDR3 has 14 amino acids. CDR1 is SQVTM, CDR2 ANQGSEA, per germline. Trimming cost V 4 bases and J 3 bases; bases outside gene matches: 3. CDR3 sequence (DNA): TGCAGCGTTGGACTAGCGGGAATAACAGATACGCAGTATTTT. The encoded protein is CSVGLAGITDTQYF.

This clonotype was observed many times. The chain joins TRBV9 to TRBJ2-3; TRBD2 matches at 9 bases. Germline V gene sequence: CDR1 SGDLS, CDR2 YYNGEE. The CDR3 length is 16 residues. After removal of 0 bases from V and 2 bases from J, the junction contained 4 bases not matched to a gene. The CDR3 sequence is CASSVASGTNTDTQYF. In nucleotides, the CDR3 is TGTGCCAGCAGCGTAGCTAGCGGGACGAACACAGATACGCAGTATTTT.

This clonotype was counted at least ten times. The V and J genes are TRBV11-2 and TRBJ2-5, with TRBD1 as a possible D gene (6 bases). With 1 base removed from V and 7 bases from J, the gap between germline ends came to 16 bases. This CDR3 is built from 15 residues. CDR1 and CDR2 (germline): SGHAT, FQNNGV. For the CDR3, the DNA is TGTGCCAGCAGCTTAGGCCGGGGACAAGCAGGGACCCAGTACTTC. Translation: CASSLGRGQAGTQYF.

This clonotype has just a few counts. CDR3 protein: CSARDFSGPSGHQPQHF. CDR3 coding DNA: TGCAGTGCTAGAGATTTCTCAGGCCCCAGCGGTCATCAGCCCCAGCATTTT. V and J are TRBV20-1 and TRBJ1-5; D is uncertain. This CDR3 is built from 17 residues. Deletions cut 0 bases from V and 5 bases from J, with 20 bases between. Germline-derived CDR1 and CDR2 are DFQATT and SNEGSKA (reference sequence).

This clonotype has only a few counts. This sequence joins TRBV7-2 and TRBJ2-1; the D gene could be TRBD1 or TRBD2 (5 bases each). CDR3 length: 15 amino acids. V dropped 1 base and J dropped 9 bases, with 16 bases sitting between them. Per germline, CDR1 SGHTA and CDR2 FQGNSA. The CDR3 reads CASSLETGTRGEQFF. DNA for the CDR3: TGTGCCAGCAGCTTAGAGACCGGGACGAGGGGTGAGCAGTTCTTC.

CDR3 in amino acids: CASRPSARYNEQFF. The CDR3 DNA follows: TGTGCCAGCAGACCCTCTGCCAGGTACAATGAGCAGTTCTTC. This rearrangement joins TRBV6-2 or TRBV6-3 to TRBJ2-1; D not certain. This CDR3 has 14 amino acids. The V end lost 6 bases, the J end lost 4 bases, and 13 bases lay between the germline ends. Germline lookup yields CDR1 MNHEY and CDR2 SVGEGT.

The V gene is TRBV7-9, the J gene TRBJ2-2; TRBD2 matches 14 bases. Germline trimming cut 5 bases from V and 4 bases from J; bases unmatched to any gene: 9. CDR3 size: 18 residues. The germline V gene encodes CDR1 SEHNR and CDR2 FQNEAQ (reference sequence). CDR3 sequence reads: CASSTGTSGSRGTGELFF. The CDR3 nucleotides are TGTGCCAGCAGCACCGGGACTAGCGGGAGTCGCGGCACCGGGGAGCTGTTTTTT.

The chain has TRBV20-1 and TRBJ2-7; D may be TRBD2 (5 bases). Trimming shortened V by 5 bases and J by 0 bases, and 14 bases separated the two germline ends. This CDR3 is built from 14 residues. Germline loops: CDR1 DFQATT, CDR2 SNEGSKA (reference sequence). CDR3 nucleotides: TGCAGTGCTGACCAGCGGAAAAGCTCCTACGAGCAGTACTTC. Translated, it gives CSADQRKSSYEQYF.

The rearrangement uses TRBV6-1 and TRBJ2-2; D remains unclear. The CDR3 spans 15 residues. Trimming left V 6 bases short and J 4 bases short, with 15 bases between. Germline-derived CDR1 and CDR2 are MNHNS and SASEGT. The CDR3: CASSLPQDRTGELFF. CDR3 DNA sequence: TGTGCCAGCAGCCTCCCCCAGGACCGCACCGGGGAGCTGTTTTTT.